These 9 T cell receptor beta chains came from one sample sequenced in a study of control samples from healthy donors and cancer patients (TCRdb year 2020). The library was generated by the immunoSEQ multiplex PCR assay. TCRdb obtained this table from immuneACCESS and retained in-frame rearrangements with V and J assigned. These tables miss some clones; where compared with another copy, unresolved V genes account for less than half of the shortfall, and the remainder is unexplained. This sample is represented by about 96,000 clones; roughly 93% of them were singletons. The biggest ten clones account for 8% of the sample. Sequences were obtained from blood. Source of these receptors: a man in his late teens or twenties in good health.

The count of this clone is one. This sequence joins TRBV6-5 and TRBJ2-1, with TRBD1 as a possible D gene (6 bases). This CDR3 has 14 residues. CDR1 and CDR2 (germline): MNHEY, SVGAGI. V lost 7 bases to trimming and J lost 8 bases, with 18 bases between them. As DNA, the CDR3 is TGTGCCAGCATATCAGGGGCGGGTGTCGATGAGCAGTTCTTC. Residues: CASISGAGVDEQFF.

The CDR3 loop is CASSLVTGELFF. As DNA, the CDR3 is TGTGCCAGCAGCTTAGTAACCGGGGAGCTGTTTTTT. The rearrangement uses TRBV11-3 and TRBJ2-2; D remains ambiguous. Germline V gives CDR1 SGHNT, CDR2 YENEEA. The ends were cut back, 1 base at V and 5 bases at J, with 2 bases in the middle. The CDR3 sequence is 12 residues long.

V and J are TRBV6-5 and TRBJ1-1; D remains unclear. The V and J ends lost 6 bases and 1 base respectively, with 9 bases between them. The germline CDR1 and CDR2 sequences are MNHEY and SVGAGI. This CDR3 is built from 13 residues. The CDR3: CASRANSNTEAFF. DNA for the CDR3: TGTGCCAGCAGGGCAAACTCGAACACTGAAGCTTTCTTT.

The chain uses TRBV27 and TRBJ2-3, with 7 bases identical to TRBD2. The CDR3 is 15 amino acids. The J segment lost 0 bases and the V segment lost 2 bases, leaving 2 bases of the junction unmatched. Germline CDR1 and CDR2: MNHEY and SMNVEV (reference sequence). This CDR3 reads CASSLLAASTDTQYF. CDR3 sequence (DNA): TGTGCCAGCAGTTTACTAGCGGCGAGCACAGATACGCAGTATTTT.

The rearrangement joins TRBV12-3 or TRBV12-4 to TRBJ2-3; D gene ambiguous. The length of the CDR3 is 12 residues. Trimming left V 5 bases short and J 14 bases short, with 17 bases between. The DNA for the CDR3 is TGTGCCAGCAGTAAAGGGTCGACCGGTGCGTATTTT. This sequence encodes CASSKGSTGAYF.

The chain recombines TRBV5-6 with TRBJ1-5; TRBD1 matches at 11 bases. Looked up from germline, CDR1 is SGHDT and CDR2 is YYEEEE. The CDR3 runs to 15 residues. V gave up 3 bases and J gave up 4 bases; unmatched junction bases: 3. This CDR3 is CASSSGQGENQPQHF. The CDR3 nucleotides read TGTGCCAGCAGCTCGGGACAGGGGGAAAATCAGCCCCAGCATTTT.

This clone was counted once. The gene calls are TRBV18 and TRBJ2-1, with TRBD2 identical over 9 bases. The CDR3 has 18 residues. V was pared by 0 bases and J by 5 bases, with 11 bases of the junction left unmatched. Germline CDR1 KGHSH, CDR2 LQKENI. This CDR3 reads CASSPPSRAGGPNNEQFF. The CDR3 coding sequence is TGTGCCAGCTCACCACCCTCCCGGGCGGGAGGGCCAAACAATGAGCAGTTCTTC.

The gene calls are TRBV11-2 and TRBJ2-5; 7 bases line up with TRBD1. This CDR3 spans 15 amino acids. Germline lookup yields CDR1 SGHAT and CDR2 FQNNGV. V was pared by 1 base and J by 3 bases, with 5 bases of the junction left unmatched. The CDR3 region is CASSLVGTDKETQYF. DNA of the CDR3: TGTGCCAGCAGCTTAGTAGGGACAGATAAAGAGACCCAGTACTTC.

This clone was counted a single time. The chain carries TRBV3-1 (or the pseudogene TRBV3-2) and TRBJ1-2; 7 bases fit TRBD1. V lost 0 bases to trimming and J lost 8 bases; unmatched junction nucleotides: 6. The germline gives CDR1 LGHDT, CDR2 YNNKEL (reference sequence). The CDR3 is made up of 14 amino acids. In DNA form, the CDR3 reads TGTGCCAGCAGCCAAGATTTGGGGGGACAGGGCTACACCTTC. This encodes CASSQDLGGQGYTF.